This TCR delta chain derives from a study of Vγ9Vδ2 T cells in congenital toxoplasmosis (TCRdb year 2021). About the investigation overall: IgG, IgM and IgA serology, Western blot and an in-house interferon-gamma release assay were used to diagnose congenital toxoplasmosis. Gamma and delta chain CDR3 repertoires of sorted blood gammadelta T cells were compared between congenitally T. gondii-infected and uninfected infants. Repertoires were sequenced from infants at 2 months after birth and at 1 year of age. TCR sequencing was performed on five or six infected and about 11 uninfected infants at 2 months and on 3 infected and 4 uninfected infants at 1 year.

What the study reported, not specific to this receptor: At 1 year of age, repertoire differences between infected and uninfected infants were less clear than at 2 months. Two months was the earliest age with enough suitable sample material for TCR repertoire analysis, so newborn repertoires were not sequenced. At 2 months, TRGV9 and TRDV2 CDR3s of infected infants appeared to carry fewer N additions than uninfected infants, especially TRDV2-TRDJ1 sequences. Both infected and uninfected infants showed high prevalence of a public TRGV9 clonotype. Among 2-month-old infants, germline-encoded fetal-type TRDV2 CDR3 sequences seemed to show up more often in infected than in uninfected infants, which suggests an in utero expansion footprint.

This clone is termed large (0.1 to 1%). Its antigen target is currently unknown. Qualities for individual bases were not recorded, and no much larger clone is one base off. Template-switch reverse transcription with SuperScript II was used to generate cDNA, with TRGC- and TRDC-specific primers combined in a single tube. The TRGC primer was designed so that it binds both the TRGC1 and the TRGC2 constant genes. The KAPA Real-Time Library Amplification Kit was used for TRG and TRD amplification, and AMPure XP bead purification was performed between steps. Index PCR with the Nextera XT Index Kit was used to attach Illumina sequencing adapters. An Illumina MiSeq running the V2 300 kit was used to sequence the TRG and TRD amplicons, producing 150 bp paired-end reads. As for how the authors treated the data: Before any further analysis, FastQC version 0.11.8 was used to check read quality. Reads were aligned against the TRG or TRD reference genes from GenBank, and CDR3 sequences were constructed using MiXCR version 3.0.3. MiXCR defaults were kept, except that TRDD gene segments were assembled using 3 rather than 5 consecutive nucleotides. N additions, CDR3 length, J segment length and clonotype sharing between samples were calculated with VDJtools version 1.2.1. Out-of-frame CDR3 sequences and those containing stop codons were excluded from analysis. Infant repertoires were compared for overlap with previously published fetal, cord blood and adult blood Vgamma9Vdelta2 repertoires. TCRdb called clones from the public reads with CATT, and repeated DNA sequences were later combined into one row. For this entry, the V and J calls and clone size follow TCRdb and not the study's own pipeline. The sample table contains about 940 delta-chain clones; only one count was recorded for approximately 19% of them. Around 16% of the sample is taken by the ten largest.

The same treatment, using spiramycin and/or pyrimethamine plus sulfadiazine plus folinic acid, was given to mothers of both infected and uninfected infants. Every infant, whether infected or uninfected, was delivered at term, after more than 37 weeks of gestation. Around 0.98 mL of blood was turned into PBMCs through Lymphoprep gradient centrifugation, and the PBMCs were then cryopreserved in liquid nitrogen and sent to Belgium. Thawed PBMCs were labeled with Zombie NIR viability dye and stained with CD3, TCR gammadelta, Vgamma9 and Vdelta2 antibodies. A FACSAria III was used to sort CD3+ TCRgammadelta+ T cells, reaching a mean purity of approximately 98%. The RNeasy Micro Kit was used to isolate RNA from about 9,000 sorted gammadelta T cells per sample. The study infants had mothers who were enrolled with primary T. gondii infection during pregnancy. Peripheral blood was collected from the infants at an outpatient microbiology and virology center in Pavia, Italy.

The CDR3 goes from the cysteine to the phenylalanine over 18 residues. CDR3 DNA is the only sequence kept; it has 54 bases, read in frame from the first base. CDR1 GEAIGNYY and CDR2 EKD are derived from the germline V gene. V trim: 3 bases; J trim: 2 bases; unmatched bases: 9. This receptor was obtained from a child under 10 years old born to a mother with Toxoplasma gondii infection during pregnancy, either congenitally infected or uninfected (not recorded which). Sequenced: gamma-delta T cells from blood. This receptor chain uses TRDV2 and TRDJ3; TRDD3 fits 7 bases in the junction. The nucleotide sequence is given as TGTGCCTGTGACGCCTGGGGGCCCAGGACCTGGGACACCCGACAGATGTTTTTC. Translated, this is CACDAWGPRTWDTRQMFF.